The sequence of this T cell receptor (beta chain) was determined in a study of blood T cell repertoires in COVID-19. Germline lookup yields CDR1 SGHRS and CDR2 YFSETQ. This CDR3 region has 15 residues. Trimming took off 0 bases at V and 4 bases at J, with 11 bases between the two ends. Sequenced by immunoSEQ multiplex PCR; TCRdb stores in-frame clones only, minus some. Here the sample spans 150,000 to 200,000 clones, 86% being singletons. This TCR was recovered from a man aged 50 or older with active or convalescent COVID-19. The V call is TRBV5-1, the J call TRBJ2-1; tentatively, D is TRBD1 (5 bases). The sample comprised peripheral blood. The CDR3 nucleotides are TGCGCCAGCAGCTTGGGACAGACCCCATACAATGAGCAGTTCTTC. Its translation is CASSLGQTPYNEQFF.